This entry lists 22 T cell receptor beta chains sequenced from one sample in a study of spatial heterogeneity in lung cancer. Time point: sample taken at primary tumor resection. Sequencing was performed on whole RNA extracted from tumor and nontumor lung tissue, or from frozen PBMC, and the material was left unsorted. A single record per CDR3 protein comes from TCRdb applying MiXCR to the 5' RACE reads. This sample has some 7,800 distinct CDR3 sequences, with 7.5% to 10% found just once. The sequencing here drew on PBMCs, taken at surgery. The receptors derive from a male donor with early-stage non-small cell lung cancer.

As regards this clonotype: Because the library targeted alpha chains, this beta chain is an off-target read whose size means little. The rearrangement joins TRBV20-1 to TRBJ2-7; 9 nucleotides agree with TRBD2. The CDR3 runs 17 residues. Per the germline V gene, CDR1 is DFQATT and CDR2 is SNEGSKA (reference sequence). The J segment lost 4 bases and the V segment lost 0 bases, leaving 13 bases of the junction unmatched. CDR3 bases: TGCAGTGCTAGAGATTTAGGCCTAGCGGGAAGGATTTACGAGCAGTACTTC. Protein product: CSARDLGLAGRIYEQYF.

This clonotype was counted many times. This beta chain turned up in a library designed for alpha chains; as an off-target read, its abundance says little. The chain carries TRBV4-1 and TRBJ2-7; D perhaps matches TRBD2 (6 bases). Germline-derived CDR1 and CDR2 are MGHRA and YSYEKL. V was clipped by 1 base and J by 5 bases, with 12 bases between them. This CDR3 is 14 amino acids long. CDR3 region: CASSQGGRWDEQYF. In nucleotides, the CDR3 is TGCGCCAGCAGCCAAGGAGGGAGGTGGGACGAGCAGTACTTC.

In regard to this clonotype: This beta chain represents an off-target read in a library built for alpha chains; its size is of limited meaning. This chain connects TRBV27 to TRBJ2-1; 11 nucleotides match TRBD2. Per germline, CDR1 MNHEY and CDR2 SMNVEV (reference sequence). This CDR3 has 16 residues. Trimming at V came to 8 bases and at J to 9 bases, leaving 15 bases not matched to a gene. The chain's CDR3 is CASRRVAGGPGGEQFF. CDR3 nucleotide sequence: TGTGCCAGCCGTCGGGTAGCGGGAGGGCCAGGGGGTGAGCAGTTCTTC.

This clonotype has a count of ten or more. As an off-target read in a library built for alpha chains, this beta chain has a frequency of little significance. The V gene is TRBV24-1, the J gene TRBJ2-7; no reliable D call. V shed 5 bases and J shed 5 bases, with 12 bases lying between them. CDR3 length equals 13 residues. Per the germline V gene, CDR1 is KGHDR and CDR2 is SFDVKD. CDR3 protein: CATSGWDRDEQYF. In nucleotides, the CDR3 is TGTGCCACCAGTGGGTGGGATCGGGACGAGCAGTACTTC.

This clonotype was recorded at least ten times. This beta chain slipped into a library made for alpha chains as a stray read, so its size is not meaningful. The V and J genes are TRBV10-3 and TRBJ1-1; perhaps TRBD1 as D (5 bases). The V and J ends lost 0 bases and 7 bases respectively, with 12 bases between them. The CDR3 is 14 residues long. Germline V CDR1 and CDR2: ENHRY, SYGVKD. Here the CDR3 reads CAISESKAGFEAFF. The CDR3 DNA is TGTGCCATCAGTGAGTCGAAGGCAGGGTTTGAAGCTTTCTTT.

This clonotype was seen at least ten times. The limits of the CDR3 on the DNA are not certain, so only TCRdb's listed CDR3 is given. With the library built for alpha chains, this beta chain is off target and its frequency is not meaningful. This chain links TRBV7-9 with TRBJ2-2; the table's D call TRBD2 went unverified against the DNA. In germline, CDR1 is SEHNR, CDR2 FQNEAQ (reference sequence). The CDR3 totals 15 residues, both ends included. CDR3 amino acids: CASSSDSGTPGSCFF.

Note on this clonotype: The library was built for alpha chains, so this beta chain is an off-target read and its size means little. The chain uses TRBV3-1 and TRBJ2-1; D unresolved. The CDR3 runs to 12 residues. Trimming shortened V by 5 bases and J by 8 bases, and 10 bases separated the two germline ends. In germline, CDR1 is LGHDT, CDR2 YNNKEL (reference sequence). CDR3 bases: TGTGCCAGCAGCATTAGCCTGGATGAGCAGTTCTTC. Protein product: CASSISLDEQFF.

In its sample, this clonotype was seen many times. Little can be read into the size of this beta chain, an off-target read in a library designed for alpha chains. V gene TRBV5-8 combines with J gene TRBJ2-3; 9 bases line up with TRBD2. The CDR3 sequence is 17 residues long. Germline V gene sequence: CDR1 SGHTS, CDR2 YDEGEE. Germline trimming cut 0 bases from V and 0 bases from J; bases unmatched to any gene: 5. The CDR3 DNA reads TGTGCCAGCAGCTTGGAAGGGACTAGCTCTAGCACAGATACGCAGTATTTT. It codes for CASSLEGTSSSTDTQYF.

As concerns this clonotype: This beta chain is a stray read from a library made for alpha chains; its abundance is not meaningful. V is TRBV4-3 and J is TRBJ2-3; TRBD2 agrees at 11 bases. Trimming took 0 bases from V and 4 from J; bases not matched to a gene: 6. This CDR3 has 17 amino acids. Germline lookup yields CDR1 LGHNA and CDR2 YSLEER. CDR3 amino acids: CASSQEASGRWADTQYF. CDR3 sequence (DNA): TGCGCCAGCAGCCAAGAGGCTAGCGGGAGGTGGGCAGATACGCAGTATTTT.

A note on this clonotype: Being off target in a library aimed at alpha chains, this beta chain has a size of little meaning. CDR3 coding DNA: TGCAGCGTTGAGCAGGGGGCCTCTGGAAACACCATATATTTT. This gives the protein CSVEQGASGNTIYF. The chain uses TRBV29-1 and TRBJ1-3; 8 nucleotides line up with TRBD1. CDR3 length: 14 residues. Looked up from germline, CDR1 is SQVTM and CDR2 is ANQGSEA. Losses at the gene ends were 3 bases for V and 0 bases for J; bases not matched to a gene: 1.

This clonotype was recorded many times. Because the library targeted alpha chains, this beta chain is an off-target read whose size means little. CDR3 amino acids: CASSGSGSYEQYF. CDR3 in DNA: TGCGCCAGCAGTGGAAGCGGATCCTACGAGCAGTACTTC. The chain uses TRBV10-2 and TRBJ2-7; perhaps TRBD2 as D (5 bases). Trimming stripped 4 bases from V and 1 base from J, with 8 bases between. Germline CDR1 and CDR2: WSHSY and SAAADI. The CDR3 length is 13 residues.

About this clonotype itself: The library was built for alpha chains, so this beta chain is an off-target read and its size means little. The gene calls are TRBV3-1 and TRBJ1-1, with a possible D match to TRBD1 (5 bases). Germline V gene data show CDR1 as LGHDT and CDR2 as YNNKEL (reference sequence). V gave up 1 base and J gave up 5 bases, with 11 bases separating them. The CDR3 is made up of 14 amino acids. CDR3 sequence reads: CASSQGRVGTEAFF. The CDR3 DNA follows: TGTGCCAGCAGCCAAGGCAGGGTCGGAACTGAAGCTTTCTTT.

There are a few counts of this clonotype. Little can be read into the size of this beta chain, an off-target read in a library designed for alpha chains. This chain uses TRBV3-1 with TRBJ1-1, with 9 bases that match TRBD1. CDR3 size: 11 residues. Trimming at V came to 9 bases and at J to 11 bases, leaving 7 bases not matched to a gene. CDR1 and CDR2 (germline): LGHDT, YNNKEL (reference sequence). CDR3 sequence: CARVQGARAFF. DNA of the CDR3: TGTGCCAGGGTACAGGGGGCGCGGGCTTTCTTT.

Regarding this clonotype: The size of this beta chain means little, since it is a stray read in a library made for alpha chains. This rearrangement joins TRBV9 to TRBJ2-3; D perhaps matches TRBD1 (5 bases). This CDR3 comprises 13 residues. Trimming removed 4 bases from V and 2 bases from J, with 8 bases in between. Germline CDR1 and CDR2: SGDLS and YYNGEE. CDR3 sequence reads: CASSSGNTDTQYF. CDR3 nucleotide sequence: TGTGCCAGCAGCTCAGGGAACACAGATACGCAGTATTTT.

This clonotype was seen many times. This beta chain was picked up by a library intended for alpha chains and is off target, so its count carries little meaning. This chain connects TRBV5-5 to TRBJ2-7; TRBD2 might be the D (5 bases). Trimming pared 0 bases from V and 6 bases from J, leaving 13 bases between. The CDR3 runs to 14 residues. CDR1 and CDR2 (germline): SGHKS, YYEKEE (reference sequence). In DNA form, the CDR3 reads TGTGCCAGCAGCTTGGCGGGGTTCCCCGCCGAGCAGTACTTC. It yields the protein CASSLAGFPAEQYF. Full variable domain (remainder filled in from reference TRBV5-5 and TRBJ2-7): DAGVTQSPTHLIKTRGQQVTLRCSPISGHKSVSWYQQVLGQGPQFIFQYYEKEERGRGNFPDRFSARQFPNYSSELNVNALLLGDSALYLCASSLAGFPAEQYFGPGTRLTVT.

This clonotype was counted many times. This beta chain is an unintended read in a library built for alpha chains; its size means little. The chain couples TRBV24-1 to TRBJ2-1, with 10 bases identical to TRBD1. V shed 4 bases, J shed 8 bases, and the junction held 13 bases outside the gene matches. CDR1 and CDR2 (germline): KGHDR, SFDVKD. The length of the CDR3 is 17 residues. This chain's CDR3 is CATSDSGTGVLVDEQFF. CDR3 in DNA: TGTGCCACCAGTGACTCCGGGACAGGGGTTTTGGTGGATGAGCAGTTCTTC.

This clonotype appeared many times. This beta chain represents an off-target read in a library built for alpha chains; its size is of limited meaning. This chain uses TRBV4-2 with TRBJ1-1; the D is unclear. This CDR3 contains 16 residues. The germline V gene has CDR1 LGHNA and CDR2 YNFKEQ. Between the trimmed V and J ends, which lost 0 bases and 0 bases, there was a span of 11 bases. CDR3 residues: CASSQDGAIMNTEAFF. The CDR3 nucleotides read TGTGCCAGCAGCCAAGACGGAGCGATAATGAACACTGAAGCTTTCTTT.

This clonotype is medium-sized in the sample. The size of this beta chain means little, since it is a stray read in a library made for alpha chains. The J gene is TRBJ1-1, the V gene TRBV29-1; D call uncertain. Trimming removed 4 bases at V and 1 base at J, with 13 bases between. The germline V gene has CDR1 SQVTM and CDR2 ANQGSEA. This CDR3 comprises 14 residues. As DNA, the CDR3 is TGCAGCGTTGTTGGATTGTACGGGAACACTGAAGCTTTCTTT. Residues: CSVVGLYGNTEAFF.

This clonotype was seen a few times. The library was prepared for alpha chains; this beta chain is a stray read, so its frequency means little. The chain recombines TRBV20-1 with TRBJ2-2, with 7 bases identical to TRBD2. Trimming removed 6 bases from V and 5 bases from J; junction bases left unmatched: 9. Germline V gene data show CDR1 as DFQATT and CDR2 as SNEGSKA (reference sequence). There are 14 residues in the CDR3. The CDR3 here is CSALSGMGTGELFF. The CDR3 coding sequence is TGCAGTGCCCTAAGCGGGATGGGGACCGGGGAGCTGTTTTTT.

This clonotype has a count of ten or more. This beta chain represents an off-target read in a library built for alpha chains; its size is of limited meaning. The chain joins TRBV29-1 to TRBJ2-7; D unclear. The CDR3 covers 12 residues. Germline values: CDR1 SQVTM, CDR2 ANQGSEA. V shed 2 bases and J shed 2 bases, with 7 bases lying between them. CDR3 amino acids: CSVEWAPYEQYF. The CDR3 DNA reads TGCAGCGTTGAATGGGCCCCCTACGAGCAGTACTTC.

This clonotype is categorized as medium-sized (0.01 to 0.1%). Found in a library prepared for alpha chains, this beta chain is an off-target read, and its abundance has little meaning. This chain links TRBV30 with TRBJ2-7, with 7 bases fitting TRBD1. V lost 5 bases to trimming and J lost 2 bases; unmatched junction nucleotides: 9. The germline CDR1 and CDR2 sequences are GTSNPN and SVGIG (reference sequence). This CDR3 is 14 amino acids long. For the CDR3, the DNA is TGTGCCTGGGGCATAGGGGGCAGCACCTACGAGCAGTACTTC. Its protein is CAWGIGGSTYEQYF.

A note on this clonotype: This beta chain turned up in a library designed for alpha chains; as an off-target read, its abundance says little. The chain links TRBV7-9 to TRBJ2-7; D ambiguous. With 4 bases removed from V and 3 bases from J, the gap between germline ends came to 7 bases. Germline V CDR1 and CDR2: SEHNR, FQNEAQ (reference sequence). The CDR3 has 12 residues. CDR3 bases: TGTGCCAGCAGCTCGGACCACTACGAGCAGTACTTC. Translating it yields CASSSDHYEQYF. Full variable domain (missing parts from reference TRBV7-9 and TRBJ2-7): DTGVSQNPRHKITKRGQNVTFRCDPISEHNRLYWYRQTLGQGPEFLTYFQNEAQLEKSRLLSDRFSAERPKGSFSTLEIQRTEQGDSAMYLCASSSDHYEQYFGPGTRLTVT.